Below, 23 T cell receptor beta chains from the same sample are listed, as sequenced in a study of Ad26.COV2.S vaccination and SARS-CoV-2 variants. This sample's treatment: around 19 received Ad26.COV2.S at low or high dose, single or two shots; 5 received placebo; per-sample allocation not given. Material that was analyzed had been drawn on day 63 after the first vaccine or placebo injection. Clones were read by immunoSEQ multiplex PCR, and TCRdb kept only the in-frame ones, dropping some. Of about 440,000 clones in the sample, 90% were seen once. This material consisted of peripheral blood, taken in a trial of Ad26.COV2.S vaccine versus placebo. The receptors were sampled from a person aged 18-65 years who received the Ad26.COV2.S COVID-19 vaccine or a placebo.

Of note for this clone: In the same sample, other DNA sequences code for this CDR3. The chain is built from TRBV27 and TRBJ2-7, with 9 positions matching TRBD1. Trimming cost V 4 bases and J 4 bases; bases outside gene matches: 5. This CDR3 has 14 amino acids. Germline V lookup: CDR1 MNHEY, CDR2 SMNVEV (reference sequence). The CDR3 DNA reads TGTGCCAGCAGTTCGGACAGGGGAGGTTACGAGCAGTACTTC. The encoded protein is CASSSDRGGYEQYF.

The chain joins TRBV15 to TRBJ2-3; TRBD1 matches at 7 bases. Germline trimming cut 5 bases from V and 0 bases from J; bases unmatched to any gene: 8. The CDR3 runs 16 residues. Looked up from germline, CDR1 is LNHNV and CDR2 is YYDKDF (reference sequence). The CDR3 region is CATSSQTGWSTDTQYF. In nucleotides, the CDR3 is TGTGCCACCAGCTCTCAGACAGGGTGGAGCACAGATACGCAGTATTTT.

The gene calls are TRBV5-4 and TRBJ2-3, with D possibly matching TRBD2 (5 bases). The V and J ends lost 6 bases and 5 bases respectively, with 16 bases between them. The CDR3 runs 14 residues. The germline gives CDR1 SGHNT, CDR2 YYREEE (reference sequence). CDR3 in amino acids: CASNPGSVVDTQYF. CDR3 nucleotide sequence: TGTGCCAGCAACCCGGGGTCAGTCGTAGATACGCAGTATTTT.

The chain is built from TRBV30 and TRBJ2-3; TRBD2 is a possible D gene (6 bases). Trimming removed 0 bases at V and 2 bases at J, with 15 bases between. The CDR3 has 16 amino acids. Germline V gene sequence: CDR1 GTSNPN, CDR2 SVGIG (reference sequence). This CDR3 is CAWSVPRASDTDTQYF. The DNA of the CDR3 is TGTGCCTGGAGTGTACCGCGAGCTAGCGACACAGATACGCAGTATTTT. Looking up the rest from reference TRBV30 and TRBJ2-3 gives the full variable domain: SQTIHQWPATLVQPVGSPLSLECTVEGTSNPNLYWYRQAAGRGLQLLFYSVGIGQISSEVPQNLSASRPQDRQFILSSKKLLLSDSGFYLCAWSVPRASDTDTQYFGPGTRLTVL.

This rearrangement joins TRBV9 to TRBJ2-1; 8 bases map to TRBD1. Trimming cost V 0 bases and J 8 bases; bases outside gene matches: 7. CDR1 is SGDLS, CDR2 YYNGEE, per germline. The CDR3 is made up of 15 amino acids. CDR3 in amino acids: CASSVAWQGADEQFF. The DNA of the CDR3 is TGTGCCAGCAGCGTAGCTTGGCAGGGGGCTGATGAGCAGTTCTTC.

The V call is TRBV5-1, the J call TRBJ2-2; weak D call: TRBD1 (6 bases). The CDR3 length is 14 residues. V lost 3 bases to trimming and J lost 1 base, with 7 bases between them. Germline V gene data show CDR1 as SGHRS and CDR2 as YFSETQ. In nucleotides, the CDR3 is TGCGCCAGCAGCTGGGGACAGAACACCGGGGAGCTGTTTTTT. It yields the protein CASSWGQNTGELFF.

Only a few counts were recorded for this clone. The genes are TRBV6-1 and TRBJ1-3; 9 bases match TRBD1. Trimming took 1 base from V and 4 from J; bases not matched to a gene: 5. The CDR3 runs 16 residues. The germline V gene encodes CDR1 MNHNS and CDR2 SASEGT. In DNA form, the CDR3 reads TGTGCCAGCAGTGAAGGAATTGGGACAGGGGGAAACACCATATATTTT. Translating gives CASSEGIGTGGNTIYF.

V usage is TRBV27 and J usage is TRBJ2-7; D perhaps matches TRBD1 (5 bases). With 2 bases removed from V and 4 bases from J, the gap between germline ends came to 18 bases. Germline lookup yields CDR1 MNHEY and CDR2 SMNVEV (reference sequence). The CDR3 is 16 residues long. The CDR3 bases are TGTGCCAGCAGTTTAAAAGCGACAGCCTGGGGTTACGAGCAGTACTTC. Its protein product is CASSLKATAWGYEQYF.

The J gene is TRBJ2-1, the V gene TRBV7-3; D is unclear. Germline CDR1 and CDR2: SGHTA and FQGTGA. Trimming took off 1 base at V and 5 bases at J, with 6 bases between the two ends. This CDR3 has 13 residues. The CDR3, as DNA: TGTGCCAGCAGCTTAAGCAGGAACAATGAGCAGTTCTTC. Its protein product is CASSLSRNNEQFF. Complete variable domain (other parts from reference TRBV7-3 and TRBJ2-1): GAGVSQTPSNKVTEKGKYVELRCDPISGHTALYWYRQSLGQGPEFLIYFQGTGAADDSGLPNDRFFAVRPEGSVSTLKIQRTERGDSAVYLCASSLSRNNEQFFGPGTRLTVL.

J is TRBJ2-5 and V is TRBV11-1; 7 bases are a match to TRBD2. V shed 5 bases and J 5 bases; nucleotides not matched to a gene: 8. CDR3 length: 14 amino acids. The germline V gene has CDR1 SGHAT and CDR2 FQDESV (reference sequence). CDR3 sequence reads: CASSRSLGGETQYF. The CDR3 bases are TGTGCCAGCAGCCGCAGCCTGGGGGGGGAGACCCAGTACTTC.

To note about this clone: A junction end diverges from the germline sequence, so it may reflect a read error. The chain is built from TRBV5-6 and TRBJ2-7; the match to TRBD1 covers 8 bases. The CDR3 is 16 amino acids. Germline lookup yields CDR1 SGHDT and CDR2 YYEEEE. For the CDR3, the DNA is TGTGCCAGCAGCTTGGTCACAACAGGGGGGTCCTCCGAGCAGTACTTC. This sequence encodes CASSLVTTGGSSEQYF.

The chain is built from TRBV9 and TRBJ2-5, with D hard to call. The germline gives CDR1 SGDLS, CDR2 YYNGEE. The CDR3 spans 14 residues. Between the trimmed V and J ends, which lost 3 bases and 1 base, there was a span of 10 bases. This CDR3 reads CASSAAGSQETQYF. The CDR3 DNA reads TGTGCCAGCAGCGCAGCCGGGTCCCAAGAGACCCAGTACTTC.

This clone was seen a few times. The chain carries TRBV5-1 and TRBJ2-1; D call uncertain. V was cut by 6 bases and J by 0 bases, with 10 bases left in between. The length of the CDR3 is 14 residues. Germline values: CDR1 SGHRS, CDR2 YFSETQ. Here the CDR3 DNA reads TGCGCCAGCACAAGGGATAGCTCCTACAATGAGCAGTTCTTC. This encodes CASTRDSSYNEQFF. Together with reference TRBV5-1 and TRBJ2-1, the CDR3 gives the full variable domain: KAGVTQTPRYLIKTRGQQVTLSCSPISGHRSVSWYQQTPGQGLQFLFEYFSETQRNKGNFPGRFSGRQFSNSRSEMNVSTLELGDSALYLCASTRDSSYNEQFFGPGTRLTVL.

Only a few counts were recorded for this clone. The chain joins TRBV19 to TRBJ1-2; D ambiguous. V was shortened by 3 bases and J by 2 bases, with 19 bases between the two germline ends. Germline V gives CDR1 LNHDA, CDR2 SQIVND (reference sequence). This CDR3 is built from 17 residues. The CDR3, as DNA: TGTGCCAGTAGTATCGGCGGTTGGAGCAGCGGCAACTATGGCTACACCTTC. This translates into CASSIGGWSSGNYGYTF.

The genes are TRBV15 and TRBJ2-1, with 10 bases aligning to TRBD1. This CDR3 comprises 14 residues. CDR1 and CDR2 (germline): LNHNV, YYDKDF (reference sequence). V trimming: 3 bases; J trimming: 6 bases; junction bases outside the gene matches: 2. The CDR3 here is CATSSRTGGNEQFF. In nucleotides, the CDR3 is TGTGCCACCAGCAGCAGGACAGGGGGCAATGAGCAGTTCTTC.

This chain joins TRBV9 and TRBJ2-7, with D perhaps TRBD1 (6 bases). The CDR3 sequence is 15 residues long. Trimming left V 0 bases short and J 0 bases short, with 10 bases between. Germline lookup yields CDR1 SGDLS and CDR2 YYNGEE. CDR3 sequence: CASSVDQGSSYEQYF. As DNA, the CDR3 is TGTGCCAGCAGCGTAGATCAGGGGAGCTCCTACGAGCAGTACTTC. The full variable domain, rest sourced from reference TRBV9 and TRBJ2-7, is DSGVTQTPKHLITATGQRVTLRCSPRSGDLSVYWYQQSLDQGLQFLIQYYNGEERAKGNILERFSAQQFPDLHSELNLSSLELGDSALYFCASSVDQGSSYEQYFGPGTRLTVT.

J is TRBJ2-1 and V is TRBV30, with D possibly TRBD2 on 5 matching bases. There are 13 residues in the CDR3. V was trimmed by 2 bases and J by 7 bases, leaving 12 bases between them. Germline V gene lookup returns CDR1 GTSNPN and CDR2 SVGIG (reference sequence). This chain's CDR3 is CAWSTGLGNEQFF. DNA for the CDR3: TGTGCCTGGAGTACCGGACTTGGGAATGAGCAGTTCTTC.

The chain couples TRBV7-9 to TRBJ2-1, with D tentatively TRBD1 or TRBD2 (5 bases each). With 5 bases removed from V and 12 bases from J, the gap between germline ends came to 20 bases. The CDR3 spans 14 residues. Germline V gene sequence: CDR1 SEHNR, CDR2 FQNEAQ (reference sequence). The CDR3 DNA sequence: TGTGCCAGCAGCCTTGGCAAGGCAAGGGACGTGCAGTTCTTC. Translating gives CASSLGKARDVQFF. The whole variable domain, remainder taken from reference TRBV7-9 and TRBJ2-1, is DTGVSQNPRHKITKRGQNVTFRCDPISEHNRLYWYRQTLGQGPEFLTYFQNEAQLEKSRLLSDRFSAERPKGSFSTLEIQRTEQGDSAMYLCASSLGKARDVQFFGPGTRLTVL.

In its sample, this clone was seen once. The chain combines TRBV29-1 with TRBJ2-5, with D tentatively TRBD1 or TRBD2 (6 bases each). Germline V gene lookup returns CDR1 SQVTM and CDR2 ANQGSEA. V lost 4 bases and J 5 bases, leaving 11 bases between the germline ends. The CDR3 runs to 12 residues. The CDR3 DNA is TGCAGCGTTGTGAGAGGGGGGGAGACCCAGTACTTC. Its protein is CSVVRGGETQYF.

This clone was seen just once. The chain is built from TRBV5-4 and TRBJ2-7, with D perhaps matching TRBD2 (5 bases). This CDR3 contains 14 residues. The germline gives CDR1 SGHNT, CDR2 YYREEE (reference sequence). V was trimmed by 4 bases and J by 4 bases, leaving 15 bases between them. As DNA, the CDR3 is TGTGCCAGCAGCAAGACCAACGAGGGATACGAGCAGTACTTC. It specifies CASSKTNEGYEQYF.

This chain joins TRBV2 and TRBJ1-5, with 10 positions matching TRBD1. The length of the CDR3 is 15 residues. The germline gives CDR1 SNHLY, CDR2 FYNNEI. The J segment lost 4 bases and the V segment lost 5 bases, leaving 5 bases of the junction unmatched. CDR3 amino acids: CASSRDRGGNQPQHF. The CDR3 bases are TGTGCCAGCAGTCGGGACAGGGGCGGGAATCAGCCCCAGCATTTT.

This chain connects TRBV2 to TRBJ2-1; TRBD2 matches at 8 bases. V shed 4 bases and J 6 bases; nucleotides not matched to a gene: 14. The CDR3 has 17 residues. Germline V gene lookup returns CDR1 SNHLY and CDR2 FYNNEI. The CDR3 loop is CASSGPMVKRETNEQFF. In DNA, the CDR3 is TGTGCCAGCAGTGGCCCCATGGTCAAGCGGGAGACCAATGAGCAGTTCTTC.

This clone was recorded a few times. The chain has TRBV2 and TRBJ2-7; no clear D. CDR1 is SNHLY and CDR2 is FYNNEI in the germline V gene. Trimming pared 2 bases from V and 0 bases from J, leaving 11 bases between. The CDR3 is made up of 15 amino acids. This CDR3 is CASSEFGDSSYEQYF. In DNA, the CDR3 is TGTGCCAGCAGTGAATTTGGGGATAGCTCCTACGAGCAGTACTTC.